This T cell receptor (beta chain) is drawn from a study of cytomegalovirus exposure and HLA in healthy donors. Whole-study results and caveats: Reports indicated that the classifier achieved high specificity and sensitivity in diagnosing cytomegalovirus status. The study put 150 or so TCR beta chains on its list as cytomegalovirus-associated. Most TCR sequences were uncommon, yet certain public TCRs appeared in many donors.

The validation cohort, a group of more than 95 subjects, included the donors and was separate from the roughly 670-subject first cohort. The germline V and J ends were trimmed by 3 bases and 4 bases, with 11 bases remaining between them. Germline loops: CDR1 MDHEN, CDR2 SYDVKM. This CDR3 comprises 14 residues. This clone was detected only a few times. What it recognizes is unknown. TCRdb keeps only in-frame clones here, not all; method: immunoSEQ multiplex PCR. The sample gives some 250,000 clones, around 86% of which show up once; 0.95% to 1.5% is in the top ten. The sequenced sample consisted of PBMCs. The chain combines TRBV28 with TRBJ2-3; a weak D match, TRBD1 (6 bases). This TCR was recovered from a woman aged 25 to 39 in good health and CMV-seropositive. CDR3 residues: CASSLVQGPDTQYF. CDR3 bases: TGTGCCAGCAGTTTGGTTCAGGGGCCAGATACGCAGTATTTT.